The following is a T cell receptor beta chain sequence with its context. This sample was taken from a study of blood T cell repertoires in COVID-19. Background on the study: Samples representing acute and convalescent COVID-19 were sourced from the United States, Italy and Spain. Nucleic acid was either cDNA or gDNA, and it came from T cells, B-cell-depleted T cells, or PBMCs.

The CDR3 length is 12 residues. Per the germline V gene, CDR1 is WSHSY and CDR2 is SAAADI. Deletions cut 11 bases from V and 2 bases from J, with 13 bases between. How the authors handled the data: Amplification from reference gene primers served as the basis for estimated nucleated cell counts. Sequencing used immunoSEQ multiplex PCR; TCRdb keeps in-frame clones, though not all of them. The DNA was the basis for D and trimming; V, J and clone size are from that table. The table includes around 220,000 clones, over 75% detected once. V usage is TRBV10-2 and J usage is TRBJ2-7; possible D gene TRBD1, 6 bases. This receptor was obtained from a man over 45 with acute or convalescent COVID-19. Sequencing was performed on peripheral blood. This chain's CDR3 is CAARGGAYEQYF. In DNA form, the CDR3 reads TGCGCCGCCAGGGGCGGCGCCTACGAGCAGTACTTC.